Listed below are T cell receptor beta chains from one sample, sequenced in a study of blood T cell repertoires in COVID-19. Using immunoSEQ multiplex PCR, the repertoire was profiled, and TCRdb retains in-frame clones only, with some absent. Of 280,000 or so clones in the sample, over 75% were seen once. The sample consisted of peripheral blood. These receptors all come from a man younger than 35 with active or convalescent COVID-19. The CDR3 runs from the conserved cysteine through the conserved F or W. Fields, in order: D gene, V gene, clone size, J gene, CDR3 DNA, CDR3 protein. A D gene is named only where the DNA matches it firmly. Not every row has a clone size; where given, it reads once, few, many or a size class.

D gene: NA; V gene: TRBV9; clone size: NA; J gene: TRBJ2-3; CDR3 DNA: TGTGCCAGCAGCGTAGGGAGCACCACAGATACGCAGTATTTT; CDR3 protein: CASSVGSTTDTQYF
D gene: NA; V gene: TRBV6-5; clone size: NA; J gene: TRBJ1-3; CDR3 DNA: TGTGCCAGCAGTTACTCGAGTCCCGGAAACACCATATATTTT; CDR3 protein: CASSYSSPGNTIYF
D gene: TRBD2; V gene: TRBV4-3; clone size: NA; J gene: TRBJ2-3; CDR3 DNA: TGCGCCAGCAGCCAAGATCGACTAGCGGTGCCCGAGGGATCAGATACGCAGTATTTT; CDR3 protein: CASSQDRLAVPEGSDTQYF
D gene: NA; V gene: TRBV11-2; clone size: few; J gene: TRBJ1-4; CDR3 DNA: TGTGCCAGCAGCTCGATCCGGACAGCAACTAATGAAAAACTGTTTTTT; CDR3 protein: CASSSIRTATNEKLFF
D gene: TRBD1; V gene: TRBV9; clone size: NA; J gene: TRBJ2-1; CDR3 DNA: TGTGCCAGCAGCGTAACAGGGGGGTCCTACAATGAGCAGTTCTTC; CDR3 protein: CASSVTGGSYNEQFF
D gene: NA; V gene: TRBV7-9; clone size: NA; J gene: TRBJ2-3; CDR3 DNA: TGTGCCAGCAGCTTATTTGGGTCAGGGAAAGACACAGATACGCAGTATTTT; CDR3 protein: CASSLFGSGKDTDTQYF
D gene: TRBD2; V gene: TRBV11-2; clone size: NA; J gene: TRBJ2-3; CDR3 DNA: TGTGCCAGCAGCTCGGCTAGCGGGGGAGGGGGCCCAGATACGCAGTATTTT; CDR3 protein: CASSSASGGGGPDTQYF
D gene: NA; V gene: TRBV27; clone size: NA; J gene: TRBJ1-1; CDR3 DNA: TGTGCCAGCAGGAAAGGGACTCTCACTGAAGCTTTCTTT; CDR3 protein: CASRKGTLTEAFF
D gene: TRBD1; V gene: TRBV2; clone size: once; J gene: TRBJ2-2; CDR3 DNA: TGTGCCAGCATTTTAAGGACAGGCCGGGCCGGGGAGCTGTTTTTT; CDR3 protein: CASILRTGRAGELFF
D gene: NA; V gene: TRBV6-5; clone size: NA; J gene: TRBJ1-2; CDR3 DNA: TGTGCCAGCAGTAGGGGGTCTAGCTATGGCTACACCTTC; CDR3 protein: CASSRGSSYGYTF
D gene: NA; V gene: TRBV9; clone size: NA; J gene: TRBJ2-3; CDR3 DNA: TGTGCCAGCAGCGTAGATCTCCGGAGGGGGGGGGCAGATACGCAGTATTTT; CDR3 protein: CASSVDLRRGGADTQYF
D gene: NA; V gene: TRBV4-1; clone size: few; J gene: TRBJ1-3; CDR3 DNA: TGCGCCAGCAGCCATACCCCCGGCTCTGGAAACACCATATATTTT; CDR3 protein: CASSHTPGSGNTIYF
D gene: NA; V gene: TRBV28; clone size: NA; J gene: TRBJ1-3; CDR3 DNA: TGTGCCAGCAGTAGTCAGGAGGGCTCTGGAAACACCATATATTTT; CDR3 protein: CASSSQEGSGNTIYF
D gene: NA; V gene: TRBV4-3; clone size: NA; J gene: TRBJ1-1; CDR3 DNA: TGCGCCAGCAGCCAAGTCGGCCAGGGTGACAAAGCTTTCTTT; CDR3 protein: CASSQVGQGDKAFF
D gene: TRBD1; V gene: TRBV24-1; clone size: NA; J gene: TRBJ2-2; CDR3 DNA: TGTGCCGCCAGTGATTCGAGGACAGGGGATGGCACCGGGGAGCTGTTTTTT; CDR3 protein: CAASDSRTGDGTGELFF
D gene: TRBD1; V gene: TRBV7-9; clone size: NA; J gene: TRBJ2-7; CDR3 DNA: TGTGCCAGCAGCTTCCGAGACAGGGGACGAACGGGGTCTTACGAGCAGTACTTC; CDR3 protein: CASSFRDRGRTGSYEQYF
D gene: TRBD1; V gene: TRBV4-1; clone size: NA; J gene: TRBJ1-2; CDR3 DNA: TGCGCCAGCAGCCAAGCTGGGACAGGGGTAAGTGGCTATGGCTACACCTTC; CDR3 protein: CASSQAGTGVSGYGYTF
D gene: NA; V gene: TRBV6-6; clone size: NA; J gene: TRBJ1-5; CDR3 DNA: TGTGCCAGCAGTTATTCAGGGAGGGGCAATCAGCCCCAGCATTTT; CDR3 protein: CASSYSGRGNQPQHF
D gene: NA; V gene: TRBV29-1; clone size: NA; J gene: TRBJ1-1; CDR3 DNA: TGCAGCGTTGCAAACCGGAGGGACACTGAAGCTTTCTTT; CDR3 protein: CSVANRRDTEAFF
D gene: TRBD1; V gene: TRBV11-3; clone size: NA; J gene: TRBJ2-2; CDR3 DNA: TGTGCCAGCAGGAAGACAGGGGTAGGCGGGGAGCTGTTTTTT; CDR3 protein: CASRKTGVGGELFF
D gene: TRBD1; V gene: TRBV5-6; clone size: NA; J gene: TRBJ1-5; CDR3 DNA: TGTGCCAGCAGCTTGGCCGGGACAGGGCATCAGCCCCAGCATTTT; CDR3 protein: CASSLAGTGHQPQHF
D gene: NA; V gene: TRBV6-1; clone size: few; J gene: TRBJ2-5; CDR3 DNA: TGTGCCAGCAGTGAAGCCGCCCAGGGGTGGGAGACCCAGTACTTC; CDR3 protein: CASSEAAQGWETQYF
D gene: NA; V gene: TRBV12-3/TRBV12-4; clone size: NA; J gene: TRBJ1-5; CDR3 DNA: TGTGCCAGCAGTTTCCGTCAGAATCAGCCCCAGCATTTT; CDR3 protein: CASSFRQNQPQHF
D gene: TRBD1; V gene: TRBV5-1; clone size: NA; J gene: TRBJ2-1; CDR3 DNA: TGCGCCAGCAGCTTGGCGGGGACAGGGACCTACAATGAGCAGTTCTTC; CDR3 protein: CASSLAGTGTYNEQFF
D gene: TRBD1; V gene: TRBV28; clone size: NA; J gene: TRBJ1-4; CDR3 DNA: TGTGCCAGCAGTTGGACAGGGGGCGAAAAACTGTTTTTT; CDR3 protein: CASSWTGGEKLFF
D gene: NA; V gene: TRBV11-2; clone size: NA; J gene: TRBJ2-5; CDR3 DNA: TGTGCCAGCAGCTTAGGATATTCCGAGTTCGTGGAGACCCAGTACTTC; CDR3 protein: CASSLGYSEFVETQYF
D gene: TRBD1; V gene: TRBV6-5; clone size: NA; J gene: TRBJ2-7; CDR3 DNA: TGTGCCAGCAGCCCAACAGGGGGCTCCCTTCGCGAGCAGTACTTC; CDR3 protein: CASSPTGGSLREQYF
D gene: TRBD2; V gene: TRBV7-4; clone size: NA; J gene: TRBJ2-7; CDR3 DNA: TGTGCCAGCAGCTACGACCCACTAGCGGGGAAAGGCGAGCAGTACTTC; CDR3 protein: CASSYDPLAGKGEQYF
D gene: TRBD1; V gene: TRBV11-3; clone size: NA; J gene: TRBJ2-7; CDR3 DNA: TGTGCCAGCAGCTTACGGACAGGTAGCTCCTACGAGCAGTACTTC; CDR3 protein: CASSLRTGSSYEQYF
D gene: TRBD2; V gene: TRBV7-2; clone size: NA; J gene: TRBJ2-5; CDR3 DNA: TGTGCCAGCAGCTTCCAGCGGGGGGCAGGGGAGACCCAGTACTTC; CDR3 protein: CASSFQRGAGETQYF
D gene: NA; V gene: TRBV9; clone size: NA; J gene: TRBJ1-1; CDR3 DNA: TGTGCCAGCAGCGTAGCCGAGGTCGGCACTGAAGCTTTCTTT; CDR3 protein: CASSVAEVGTEAFF
D gene: NA; V gene: TRBV5-6; clone size: NA; J gene: TRBJ1-5; CDR3 DNA: TGTGCCAGCAGCTCAAGGCAGGGAGGGAGCAATCAGCCCCAGCATTTT; CDR3 protein: CASSSRQGGSNQPQHF
D gene: NA; V gene: TRBV27; clone size: NA; J gene: TRBJ1-2; CDR3 DNA: TGTGCCAGCAGCCGGGACTCCTATAACTATGGCTACACCTTC; CDR3 protein: CASSRDSYNYGYTF
D gene: TRBD1; V gene: TRBV5-6; clone size: NA; J gene: TRBJ1-5; CDR3 DNA: TGTGCCAGCAGCTTGGGTGGGAGACAGGGGGATCAGCCCCAGCATTTT; CDR3 protein: CASSLGGRQGDQPQHF
D gene: NA; V gene: TRBV19; clone size: once; J gene: TRBJ1-5; CDR3 DNA: TGTGCCAGTAGTAGGGGGGGGACGGTCCTTAGCAATCAGCCCCAGCATTTT; CDR3 protein: CASSRGGTVLSNQPQHF
D gene: NA; V gene: TRBV2; clone size: NA; J gene: TRBJ1-2; CDR3 DNA: TGTGCCAGCAGAAGGACAGCTAACTATGGCTACACCTTC; CDR3 protein: CASRRTANYGYTF
D gene: TRBD1; V gene: TRBV3-1/TRBV3-2; clone size: NA; J gene: TRBJ1-3; CDR3 DNA: TGTGCCAGCAGCTCCTGGGACAGGGCTGGTGGAAACACCATATATTTT; CDR3 protein: CASSSWDRAGGNTIYF
D gene: TRBD1; V gene: TRBV19; clone size: NA; J gene: TRBJ2-1; CDR3 DNA: TGTGCCAGTAGTGCTCCCGGGACAGCAAACAATGAGCAGTTCTTC; CDR3 protein: CASSAPGTANNEQFF
D gene: TRBD1; V gene: TRBV5-1; clone size: NA; J gene: TRBJ2-1; CDR3 DNA: TGCGCCAGCAGCTTGGGGGGACAGGGCTACAATGAGCAGTTCTTC; CDR3 protein: CASSLGGQGYNEQFF
D gene: TRBD1; V gene: TRBV14; clone size: NA; J gene: TRBJ1-1; CDR3 DNA: TGTGCCAGCAGCCTAACACACAGGGGGCGAGATGAAGCTTTCTTT; CDR3 protein: CASSLTHRGRDEAFF
D gene: NA; V gene: TRBV27; clone size: NA; J gene: TRBJ1-4; CDR3 DNA: TGTGCCAGCTCGGAGACGATAAATGAAAAACTGTTTTTT; CDR3 protein: CASSETINEKLFF
D gene: TRBD2; V gene: TRBV2; clone size: NA; J gene: TRBJ2-4; CDR3 DNA: TGTGCCAGCAGTGAAAACCGGGGGGTGGTTGGCAAAAACATTCAGTACTTC; CDR3 protein: CASSENRGVVGKNIQYF
D gene: NA; V gene: TRBV7-9; clone size: NA; J gene: TRBJ2-3; CDR3 DNA: TGTGCCAGCAAAACGGACAGTACAGATACGCAGTATTTT; CDR3 protein: CASKTDSTDTQYF
D gene: NA; V gene: TRBV6-2/TRBV6-3; clone size: NA; J gene: TRBJ1-5; CDR3 DNA: TGTGCCAGCAGCCTACCCGACAGCACGGGTCAGCCCCAGCATTTT; CDR3 protein: CASSLPDSTGQPQHF
D gene: NA; V gene: TRBV5-1; clone size: NA; J gene: TRBJ1-3; CDR3 DNA: TGCGCCAGCAGCTTGGATCTGCTTAGCTCTGGAAACACCATATATTTT; CDR3 protein: CASSLDLLSSGNTIYF
D gene: NA; V gene: TRBV9; clone size: NA; J gene: TRBJ2-7; CDR3 DNA: TGTGCCAGCAGCGTAGCTAGCCTAGCCTACGAGCAGTACTTC; CDR3 protein: CASSVASLAYEQYF
D gene: NA; V gene: TRBV11-2; clone size: NA; J gene: TRBJ2-7; CDR3 DNA: TGTGCCAGCAGCTCGGTCAGGATTCGCTCCTACGAGCAGTACTTC; CDR3 protein: CASSSVRIRSYEQYF
D gene: NA; V gene: TRBV6-1; clone size: NA; J gene: TRBJ2-7; CDR3 DNA: TGTGCCAGCAGTGAAGGTCTGAGGGGGGGGACCACCTACGAGCAGTACTTC; CDR3 protein: CASSEGLRGGTTYEQYF
D gene: TRBD1; V gene: TRBV3-1/TRBV3-2; clone size: NA; J gene: TRBJ1-3; CDR3 DNA: TGTGCCAGCAAGAGACAGGGCTCTGGAAACACCATATATTTT; CDR3 protein: CASKRQGSGNTIYF
D gene: TRBD1; V gene: TRBV4-2; clone size: NA; J gene: TRBJ1-5; CDR3 DNA: TGTGCCAGCAGCCAAGAAAACAGGGGGTTTCAGCCCCAGCATTTT; CDR3 protein: CASSQENRGFQPQHF
D gene: NA; V gene: TRBV7-3; clone size: NA; J gene: TRBJ2-1; CDR3 DNA: TGTGCCAGCAGCTTATTGGCGGGGGCTTACAATGAGCAGTTCTTC; CDR3 protein: CASSLLAGAYNEQFF
D gene: TRBD2; V gene: TRBV2; clone size: NA; J gene: TRBJ2-3; CDR3 DNA: TGTGCCAGCAGCCGGGGGGTTAGAGATACGCAGTATTTT; CDR3 protein: CASSRGVRDTQYF
D gene: TRBD1; V gene: TRBV7-9; clone size: NA; J gene: TRBJ1-4; CDR3 DNA: TGTGCCAGCAGCGAGGGGACAGGTAGTGAAAAACTGTTTTTT; CDR3 protein: CASSEGTGSEKLFF
D gene: TRBD1; V gene: TRBV14; clone size: once; J gene: TRBJ2-1; CDR3 DNA: TGTGCCAGCAGCCCGGCCGGGACAGGGTTTGTCAATGAGCAGTTCTTC; CDR3 protein: CASSPAGTGFVNEQFF
D gene: NA; V gene: TRBV6-2/TRBV6-3; clone size: NA; J gene: TRBJ2-7; CDR3 DNA: TGTGCCAGCAGTCCCGGGACTTCCCCCTCCTACGAGCAGTACTTC; CDR3 protein: CASSPGTSPSYEQYF
D gene: NA; V gene: TRBV11-2; clone size: NA; J gene: TRBJ1-1; CDR3 DNA: TGTGCCAGCAGCTTGGGGGCAGGGATGAACACTGAAGCTTTCTTT; CDR3 protein: CASSLGAGMNTEAFF
D gene: NA; V gene: TRBV6-2/TRBV6-3; clone size: many; J gene: TRBJ1-3; CDR3 DNA: TGTGCCAGCAGTTACGGCGGTGGAAACACCATATATTTT; CDR3 protein: CASSYGGGNTIYF